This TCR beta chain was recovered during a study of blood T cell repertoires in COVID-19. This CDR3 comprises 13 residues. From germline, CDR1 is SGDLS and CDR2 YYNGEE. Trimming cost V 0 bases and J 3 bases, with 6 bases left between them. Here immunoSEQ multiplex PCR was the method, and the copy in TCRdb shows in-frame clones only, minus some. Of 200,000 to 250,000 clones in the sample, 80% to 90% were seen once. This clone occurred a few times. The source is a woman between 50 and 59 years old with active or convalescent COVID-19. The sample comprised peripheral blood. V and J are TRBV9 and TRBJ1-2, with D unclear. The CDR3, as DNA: TGTGCCAGCAGCGTAGGGGCAGACTATGGCTACACCTTC. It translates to CASSVGADYGYTF.